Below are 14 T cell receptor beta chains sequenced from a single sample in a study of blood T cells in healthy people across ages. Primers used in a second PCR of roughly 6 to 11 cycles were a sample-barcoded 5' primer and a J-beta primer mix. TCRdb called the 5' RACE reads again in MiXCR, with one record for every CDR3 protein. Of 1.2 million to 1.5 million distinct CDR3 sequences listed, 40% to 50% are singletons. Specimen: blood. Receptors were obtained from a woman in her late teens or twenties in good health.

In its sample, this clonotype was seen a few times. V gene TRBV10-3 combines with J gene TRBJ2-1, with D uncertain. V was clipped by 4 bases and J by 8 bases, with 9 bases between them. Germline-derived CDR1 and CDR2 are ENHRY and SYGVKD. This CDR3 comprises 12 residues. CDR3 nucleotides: TGTGCCATCAGTGTTAGAGGAGATGAGCAGTTCTTC. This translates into CAISVRGDEQFF.

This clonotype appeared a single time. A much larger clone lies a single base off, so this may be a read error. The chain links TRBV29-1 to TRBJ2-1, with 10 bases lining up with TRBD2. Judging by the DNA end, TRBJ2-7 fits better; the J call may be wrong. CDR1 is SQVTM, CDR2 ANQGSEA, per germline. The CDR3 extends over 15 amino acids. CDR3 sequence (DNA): TGCAGCGTGGGAACCGGGACTAGCGAATACAATGAGCAGTACTTC. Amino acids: CSVGTGTSEYNEQYF.

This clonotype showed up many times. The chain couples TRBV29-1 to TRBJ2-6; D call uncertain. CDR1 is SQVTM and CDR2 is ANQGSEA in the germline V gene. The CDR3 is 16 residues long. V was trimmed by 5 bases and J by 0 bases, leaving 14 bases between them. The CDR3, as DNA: TGCAGCGTTCCGGCCTCGACTTTCTCTGGGGCCAACGTCCTGACTTTC. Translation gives CSVPASTFSGANVLTF.

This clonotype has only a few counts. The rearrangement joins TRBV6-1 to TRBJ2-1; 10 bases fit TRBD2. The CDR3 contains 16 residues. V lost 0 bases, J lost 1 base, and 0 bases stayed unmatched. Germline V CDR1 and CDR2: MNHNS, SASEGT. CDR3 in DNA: TGTGCCAGCAGTGAAGCACTAGCGGGGTCCTACAATGAGCAGTTCTTC. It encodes CASSEALAGSYNEQFF.

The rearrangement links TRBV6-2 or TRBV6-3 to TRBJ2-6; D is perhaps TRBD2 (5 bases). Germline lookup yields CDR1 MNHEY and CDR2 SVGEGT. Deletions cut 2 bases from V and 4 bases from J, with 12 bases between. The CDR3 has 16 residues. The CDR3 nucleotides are TGTGCCAGCAGTTACCCCAGAGGGATAGGGGCCAACGTCCTGACTTTC. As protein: CASSYPRGIGANVLTF.

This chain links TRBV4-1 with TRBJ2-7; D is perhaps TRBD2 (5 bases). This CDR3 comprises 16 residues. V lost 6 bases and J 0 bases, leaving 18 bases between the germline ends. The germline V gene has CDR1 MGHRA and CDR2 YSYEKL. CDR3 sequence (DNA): TGCGCCAGCAGTAAAGAGGGAGCGGCTTCCTCCTACGAGCAGTACTTC. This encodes CASSKEGAASSYEQYF.

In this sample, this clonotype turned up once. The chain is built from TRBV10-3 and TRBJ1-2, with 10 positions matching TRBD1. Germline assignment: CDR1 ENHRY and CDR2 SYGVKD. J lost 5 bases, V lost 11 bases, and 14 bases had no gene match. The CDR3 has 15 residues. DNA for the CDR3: TGTGCCGTCACCGAGGACAGGGGGGATATTTATGGCTACACCTTC. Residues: CAVTEDRGDIYGYTF.

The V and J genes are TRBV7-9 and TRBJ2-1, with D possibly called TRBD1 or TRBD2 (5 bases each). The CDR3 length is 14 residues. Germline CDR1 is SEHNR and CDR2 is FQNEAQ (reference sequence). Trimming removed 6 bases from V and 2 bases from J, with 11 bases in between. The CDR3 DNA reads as TGTGCCAGCAGTTGGGACGGGCCCTACAATGAGCAGTTCTTC. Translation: CASSWDGPYNEQFF. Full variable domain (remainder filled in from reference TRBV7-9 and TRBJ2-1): DTGVSQNPRHKITKRGQNVTFRCDPISEHNRLYWYRQTLGQGPEFLTYFQNEAQLEKSRLLSDRFSAERPKGSFSTLEIQRTEQGDSAMYLCASSWDGPYNEQFFGPGTRLTVL.

The CDR3 protein is CASSQGRGNYGYTF. The CDR3 bases are TGTGCCAGCAGCCAAGGACGGGGGAACTATGGCTACACCTTC. This chain joins TRBV3-1 and TRBJ1-2; D perhaps matches TRBD1 (5 bases). This CDR3 has 14 residues. Germline CDR1 and CDR2: LGHDT and YNNKEL (reference sequence). V shed 1 base and J shed 2 bases, with 8 bases lying between them.

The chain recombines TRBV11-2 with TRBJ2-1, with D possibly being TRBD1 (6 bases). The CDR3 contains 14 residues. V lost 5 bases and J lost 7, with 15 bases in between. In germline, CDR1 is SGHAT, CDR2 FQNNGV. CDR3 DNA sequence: TGTGCCAGCAGCCGGAACATCAGGGGAAATGAGCAGTTCTTC. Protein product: CASSRNIRGNEQFF.

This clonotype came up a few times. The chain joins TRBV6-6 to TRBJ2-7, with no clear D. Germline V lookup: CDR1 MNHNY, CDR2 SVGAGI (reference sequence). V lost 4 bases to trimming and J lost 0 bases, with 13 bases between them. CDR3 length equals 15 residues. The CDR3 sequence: CASSFNKGGSYEQYF. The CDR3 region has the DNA TGTGCCAGCAGTTTCAATAAAGGTGGCTCCTACGAGCAGTACTTC.

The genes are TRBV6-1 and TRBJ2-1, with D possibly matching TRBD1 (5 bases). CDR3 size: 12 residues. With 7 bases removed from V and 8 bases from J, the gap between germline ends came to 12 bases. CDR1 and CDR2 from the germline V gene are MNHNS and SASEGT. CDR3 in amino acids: CASTLLRDEQFF. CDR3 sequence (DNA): TGTGCCAGCACCTTGCTCAGGGATGAGCAGTTCTTC.

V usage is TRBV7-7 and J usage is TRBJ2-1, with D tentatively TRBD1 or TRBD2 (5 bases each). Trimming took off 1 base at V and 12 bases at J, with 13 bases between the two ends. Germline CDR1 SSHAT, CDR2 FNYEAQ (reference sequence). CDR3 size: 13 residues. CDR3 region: CASSLGYEGTQFF. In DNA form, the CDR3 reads TGTGCCAGCAGCTTAGGCTACGAAGGGACGCAGTTCTTC.

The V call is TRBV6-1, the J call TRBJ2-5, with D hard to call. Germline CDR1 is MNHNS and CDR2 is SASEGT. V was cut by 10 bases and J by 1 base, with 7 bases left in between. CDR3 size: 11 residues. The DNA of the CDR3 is TGTGCCACCGGGTCCCAAGAGACCCAGTACTTC. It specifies CATGSQETQYF.